A single sample gave rise to the 10 T cell receptor beta chains below, sequenced in a study of blood T cell repertoires in COVID-19 (dated by TCRdb to about 2020). The library relied on the immunoSEQ multiplex PCR assay. TCRdb took this table from immuneACCESS and kept in-frame rearrangements with V and J called. Such tables lack part of the clones; where checked against another copy, unresolved V genes explain under half of the gap, and the rest is unexplained. This sample lists some 130,000 clones; approximately 80% were detected once. The ten largest make up approximately 1.8% of the sample. Sequences were obtained from peripheral blood. Receptor source: a man aged 70 or older with acute or convalescent COVID-19.

The chain couples TRBV12-3 or TRBV12-4 to TRBJ2-7, with D maybe TRBD1 (6 bases). Between the trimmed V and J ends, which lost 4 bases and 10 bases, there was a span of 14 bases. The CDR3 is 12 amino acids. The CDR3: CASSYFGTYQYF. CDR3 nucleotide sequence: TGTGCCAGCAGTTACTTTGGGACATATCAGTACTTC.

The chain links TRBV6-1 to TRBJ1-1, with a possible D match to TRBD1 (5 bases). V was pared by 0 bases and J by 8 bases, with 16 bases between. The CDR3 has 15 amino acids. Germline values: CDR1 MNHNS, CDR2 SASEGT. CDR3 bases: TGTGCCAGCAGTGAAGCGCCAACTACGCCAGGGGAAGCTTTCTTT. It translates to CASSEAPTTPGEAFF.

This sequence joins TRBV7-3 and TRBJ1-1, with no clear D. Trimming took off 6 bases at V and 3 bases at J, with 11 bases between the two ends. Germline CDR1 is SGHTA and CDR2 is FQGTGA. The CDR3 totals 13 residues. CDR3: CASSWEGDTEAFF. Written as DNA, the CDR3 is TGTGCCAGCAGTTGGGAGGGAGACACTGAAGCTTTCTTT.

The rearrangement uses TRBV2 and TRBJ2-2; D is undetermined. The CDR3 consists of 13 residues. Trimming stripped 4 bases from V and 3 bases from J, with 6 bases between. Germline V gene sequence: CDR1 SNHLY, CDR2 FYNNEI. CDR3 loop: CASSVSDTGELFF. CDR3 nucleotides: TGTGCCAGCAGTGTGTCGGACACCGGGGAGCTGTTTTTT.

The chain combines TRBV7-8 with TRBJ2-2, with D maybe TRBD1 (5 bases). Germline CDR1 and CDR2: SGHVS and FQNEAQ. CDR3 length: 16 amino acids. Trimming stripped 5 bases from V and 4 bases from J, with 17 bases between. In nucleotides, the CDR3 is TGTGCCAGCAGCATACCATCAGGGATGGCCACCGGGGAGCTGTTTTTT. Encoded protein: CASSIPSGMATGELFF.

The chain carries TRBV7-9 and TRBJ2-1; 12 bases line up with TRBD2. From germline, CDR1 is SEHNR and CDR2 FQNEAQ (reference sequence). J was trimmed by 9 bases and V by 2 bases; bases with no gene match: 8. The CDR3 consists of 16 residues. The CDR3: CASSLTSGGPPTEQFF. Here the CDR3 DNA reads TGTGCCAGCAGCTTAACTAGCGGGGGGCCCCCTACTGAGCAGTTCTTC.

Written as DNA, the CDR3 is TGTGCCAGCAGCTTAGGGACAGGGGGCTACGAGCAGTACTTC. Residues: CASSLGTGGYEQYF. The chain links TRBV11-2 to TRBJ2-7; 10 positions match TRBD1. Trimming cost V 1 base and J 3 bases; bases outside gene matches: 0. This CDR3 is 14 amino acids long. CDR1 is SGHAT, CDR2 FQNNGV, per germline.

This clone showed up just a few times. The V call is TRBV5-1, the J call TRBJ2-1, with D tentatively TRBD2 (5 bases). The CDR3 runs 14 residues. Germline assignment: CDR1 SGHRS and CDR2 YFSETQ. V lost 4 bases, J lost 6 bases, and 14 bases lay in between. The CDR3 DNA is TGCGCCAGCAGCAACGGTCCTGGAGGCAATGAGCAGTTCTTC. Its protein is CASSNGPGGNEQFF.

This chain uses TRBV27 with TRBJ2-2, with 8 bases matching TRBD1. CDR1 is MNHEY and CDR2 is SMNVEV in the germline V gene (reference sequence). The trim removed 3 bases at V and 5 bases at J, leaving 5 bases unmatched. The CDR3 runs 15 residues. The CDR3 coding sequence is TGTGCCAGCAGTTTTCAGGGGGCGGAGACCGGGGAGCTGTTTTTT. Translating it yields CASSFQGAETGELFF.

The V gene is TRBV6-5, the J gene TRBJ1-1, with D unclear. Looked up from germline, CDR1 is MNHEY and CDR2 is SVGAGI. V was trimmed by 5 bases and J by 1 base, leaving 8 bases between them. This CDR3 is built from 13 residues. This chain's CDR3 is CASSLVPNTEAFF. As DNA, the CDR3 is TGTGCCAGCAGTCTTGTTCCGAACACTGAAGCTTTCTTT.